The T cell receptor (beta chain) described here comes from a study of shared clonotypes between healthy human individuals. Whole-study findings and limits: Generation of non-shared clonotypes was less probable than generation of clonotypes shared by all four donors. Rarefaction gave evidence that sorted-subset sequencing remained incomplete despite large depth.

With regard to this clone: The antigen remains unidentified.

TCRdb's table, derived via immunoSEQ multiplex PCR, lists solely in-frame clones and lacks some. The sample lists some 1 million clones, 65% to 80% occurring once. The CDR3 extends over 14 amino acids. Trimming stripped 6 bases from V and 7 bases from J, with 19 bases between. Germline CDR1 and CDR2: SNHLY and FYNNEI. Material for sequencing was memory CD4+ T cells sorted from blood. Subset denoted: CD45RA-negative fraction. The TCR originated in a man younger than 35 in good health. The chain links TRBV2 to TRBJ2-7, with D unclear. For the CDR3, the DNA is TGTGCCAGCAGGTTGTCCGGGCCCAAGGAAGAGCAGTACTTC. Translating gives CASRLSGPKEEQYF.